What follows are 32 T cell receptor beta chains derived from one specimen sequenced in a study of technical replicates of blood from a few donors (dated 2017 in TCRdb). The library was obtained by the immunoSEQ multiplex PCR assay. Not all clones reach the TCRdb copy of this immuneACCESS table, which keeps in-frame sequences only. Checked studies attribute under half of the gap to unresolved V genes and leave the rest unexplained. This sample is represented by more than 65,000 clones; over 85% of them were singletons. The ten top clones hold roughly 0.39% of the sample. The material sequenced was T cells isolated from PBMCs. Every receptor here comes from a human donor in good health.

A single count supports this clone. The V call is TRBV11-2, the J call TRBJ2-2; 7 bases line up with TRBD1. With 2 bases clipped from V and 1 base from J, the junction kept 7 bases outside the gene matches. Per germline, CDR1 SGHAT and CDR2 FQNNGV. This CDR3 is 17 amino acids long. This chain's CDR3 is CASSLRWGQLNTGELFF. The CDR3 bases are TGTGCCAGCAGCTTACGTTGGGGACAGCTGAACACCGGGGAGCTGTTTTTT.

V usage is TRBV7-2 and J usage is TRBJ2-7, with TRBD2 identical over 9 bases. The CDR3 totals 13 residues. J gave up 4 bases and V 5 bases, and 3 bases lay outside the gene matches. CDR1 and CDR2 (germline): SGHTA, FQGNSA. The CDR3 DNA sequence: TGTGCCAGCAGCGCGGGACTAGCTTACGAGCAGTACTTC. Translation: CASSAGLAYEQYF.

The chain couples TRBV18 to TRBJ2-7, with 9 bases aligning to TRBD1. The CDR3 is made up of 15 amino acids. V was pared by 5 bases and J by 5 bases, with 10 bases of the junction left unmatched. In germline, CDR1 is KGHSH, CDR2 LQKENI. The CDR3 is CASSATGGVGHEQYF. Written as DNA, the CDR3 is TGTGCCAGCTCAGCTACAGGGGGCGTTGGTCACGAGCAGTACTTC.

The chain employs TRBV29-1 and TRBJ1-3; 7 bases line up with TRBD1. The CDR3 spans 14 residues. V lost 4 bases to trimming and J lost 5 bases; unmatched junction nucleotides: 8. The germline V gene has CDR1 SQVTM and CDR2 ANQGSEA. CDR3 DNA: TGCAGCGTTGGCGACTGGACAGGAAGAAACACCATATATTTT. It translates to CSVGDWTGRNTIYF. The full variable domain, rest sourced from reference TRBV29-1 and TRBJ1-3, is SAVISQKPSRDICQRGTSLTIQCQVDSQVTMMFWYRQQPGQSLTLIATANQGSEATYESGFVIDKFPISRPNLTFSTLTVSNMSPEDSSIYLCSVGDWTGRNTIYFGEGSWLTVV.

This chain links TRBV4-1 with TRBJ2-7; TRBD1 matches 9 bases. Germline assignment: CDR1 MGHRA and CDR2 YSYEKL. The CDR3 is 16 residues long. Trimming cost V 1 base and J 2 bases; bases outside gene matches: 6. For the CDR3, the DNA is TGCGCCAGCAGCCAAGGGGGGACAGGGCCGACCTACGAGCAGTACTTC. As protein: CASSQGGTGPTYEQYF.

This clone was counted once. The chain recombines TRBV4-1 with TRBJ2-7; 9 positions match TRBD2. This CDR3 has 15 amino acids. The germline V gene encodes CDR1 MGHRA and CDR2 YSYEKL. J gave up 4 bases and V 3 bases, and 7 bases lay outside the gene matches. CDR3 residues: CASSHRLADDYEQYF. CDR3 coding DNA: TGCGCCAGCAGCCATCGACTAGCGGACGATTACGAGCAGTACTTC.

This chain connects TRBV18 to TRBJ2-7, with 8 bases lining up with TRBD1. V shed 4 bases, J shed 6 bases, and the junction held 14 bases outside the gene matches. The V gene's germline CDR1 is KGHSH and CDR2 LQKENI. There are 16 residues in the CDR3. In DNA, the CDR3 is TGTGCCAGCTCACTTTCTGGTGGCAGGGGGCTGGTCGAGCAGTACTTC. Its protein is CASSLSGGRGLVEQYF.

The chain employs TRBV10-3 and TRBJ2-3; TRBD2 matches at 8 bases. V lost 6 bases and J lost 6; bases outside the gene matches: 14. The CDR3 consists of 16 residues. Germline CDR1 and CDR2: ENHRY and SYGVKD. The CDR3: CAIRVPLAGGGDTQYF. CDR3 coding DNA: TGTGCCATCAGGGTCCCCTTGGCGGGAGGAGGGGATACGCAGTATTTT.

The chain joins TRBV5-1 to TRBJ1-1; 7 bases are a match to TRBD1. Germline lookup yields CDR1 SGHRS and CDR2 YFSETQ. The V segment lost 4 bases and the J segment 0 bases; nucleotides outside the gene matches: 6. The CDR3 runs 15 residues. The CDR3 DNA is TGCGCCAGCAGCCAAGGGACAGTCATGAACACTGAAGCTTTCTTT. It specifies CASSQGTVMNTEAFF.

The CDR3 sequence: CASSPKTGDTEAFF. CDR3 coding DNA: TGTGCCAGCTCACCCAAGACAGGGGACACTGAAGCTTTCTTT. This sequence joins TRBV18 and TRBJ1-1; 8 bases agree with TRBD1. This CDR3 region has 14 residues. The junction had 3 bases not matched to a gene; V was cut back by 3 bases and J by 3 bases. The germline CDR1 and CDR2 sequences are KGHSH and LQKENI.

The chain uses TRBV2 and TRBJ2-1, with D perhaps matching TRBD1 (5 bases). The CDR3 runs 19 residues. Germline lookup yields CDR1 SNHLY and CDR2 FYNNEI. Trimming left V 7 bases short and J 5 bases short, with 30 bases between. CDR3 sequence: CASTFSRTIQFSGDNEQFF. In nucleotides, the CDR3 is TGTGCCAGCACCTTCTCGAGGACAATCCAGTTTTCCGGAGACAATGAGCAGTTCTTC.

CDR3 sequence (DNA): TGTGCCAGCAGCCGTTACAGGAACACTGAAGCTTTCTTT. Residues: CASSRYRNTEAFF. V usage is TRBV5-8 and J usage is TRBJ1-1; no reliable D call. The CDR3 is 13 residues long. Germline loops: CDR1 SGHTS, CDR2 YDEGEE. The V end was cut by 4 bases, the J end by 1 base, with 8 bases between.

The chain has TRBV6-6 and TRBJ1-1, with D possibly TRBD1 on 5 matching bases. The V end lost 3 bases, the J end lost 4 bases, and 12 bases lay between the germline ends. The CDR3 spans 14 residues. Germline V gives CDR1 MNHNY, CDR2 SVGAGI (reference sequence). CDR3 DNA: TGTGCCAGCAGTTATGGAAGGGGAAGCACTGAAGCTTTCTTT. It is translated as CASSYGRGSTEAFF.

CDR3 sequence reads: CASSRDTYNEQFF. The CDR3 nucleotides are TGTGCCAGCAGCCGTGACACCTACAATGAGCAGTTCTTC. The chain has TRBV6-5 and TRBJ2-1; the D is unclear. V was cut by 6 bases and J by 2 bases, with 8 bases left in between. CDR1 MNHEY and CDR2 SVGAGI come from the germline V gene. The CDR3 contains 13 residues.

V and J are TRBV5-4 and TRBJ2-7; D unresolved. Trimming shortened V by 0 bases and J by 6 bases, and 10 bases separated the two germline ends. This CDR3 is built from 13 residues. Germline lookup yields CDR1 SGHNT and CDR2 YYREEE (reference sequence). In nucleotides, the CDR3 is TGTGCCAGCAGCTTGGGGAGCAGATCCGAGCAGTACTTC. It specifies CASSLGSRSEQYF.

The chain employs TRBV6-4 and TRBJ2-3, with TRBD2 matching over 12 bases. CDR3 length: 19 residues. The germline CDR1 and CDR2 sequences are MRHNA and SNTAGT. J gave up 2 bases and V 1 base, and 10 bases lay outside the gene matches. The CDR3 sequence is CASSDWPSTSGRYTDTQYF. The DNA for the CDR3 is TGTGCCAGCAGTGACTGGCCTTCGACTAGCGGGAGATACACAGATACGCAGTATTTT.

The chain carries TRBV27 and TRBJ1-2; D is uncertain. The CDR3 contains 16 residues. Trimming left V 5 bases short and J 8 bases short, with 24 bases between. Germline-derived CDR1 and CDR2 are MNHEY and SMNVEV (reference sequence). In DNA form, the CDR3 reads TGTGCCAGCAGTGTATTTCCCCGGGATGCCTTGGGGGGCTACACCTTC. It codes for CASSVFPRDALGGYTF.

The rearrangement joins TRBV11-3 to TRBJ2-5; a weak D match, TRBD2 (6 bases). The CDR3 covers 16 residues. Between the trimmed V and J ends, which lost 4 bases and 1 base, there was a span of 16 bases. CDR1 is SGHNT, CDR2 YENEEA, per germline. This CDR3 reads CASSSRRESSQETQYF. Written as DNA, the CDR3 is TGTGCCAGCAGCTCCCGTCGGGAGTCCAGCCAAGAGACCCAGTACTTC.

The CDR3 DNA sequence: TGCGCCAGCAGCCAAGAACAGGGGAGCTCCTACGAGCAGTACTTC. Protein sequence: CASSQEQGSSYEQYF. This rearrangement joins TRBV4-1 to TRBJ2-7, with 7 bases matching TRBD1. V lost 0 bases and J lost 0; bases outside the gene matches: 2. This CDR3 has 15 amino acids. The V gene's germline CDR1 is MGHRA and CDR2 YSYEKL.

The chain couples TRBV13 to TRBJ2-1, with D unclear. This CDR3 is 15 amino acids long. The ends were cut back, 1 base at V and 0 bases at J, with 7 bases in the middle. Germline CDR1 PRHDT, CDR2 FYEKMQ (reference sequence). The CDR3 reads CASSLVWSSYNEQFF. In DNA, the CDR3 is TGTGCCAGCAGCTTAGTTTGGAGCTCCTACAATGAGCAGTTCTTC.

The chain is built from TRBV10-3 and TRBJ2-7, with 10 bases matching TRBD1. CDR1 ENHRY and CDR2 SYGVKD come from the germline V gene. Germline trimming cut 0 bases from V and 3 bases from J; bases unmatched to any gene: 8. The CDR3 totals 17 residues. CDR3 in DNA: TGTGCCATCAGTGAGTCGTTACGGACAGGGGGACTCTACGAGCAGTACTTC. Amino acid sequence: CAISESLRTGGLYEQYF.

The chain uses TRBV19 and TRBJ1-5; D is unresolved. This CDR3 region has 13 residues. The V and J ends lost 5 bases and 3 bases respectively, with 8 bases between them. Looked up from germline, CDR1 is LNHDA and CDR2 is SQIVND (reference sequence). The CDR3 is CASSPIANQPQHF. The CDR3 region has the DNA TGTGCCAGTAGTCCCATAGCCAATCAGCCCCAGCATTTT.

The CDR3 DNA follows: TGCGCCAGCAGCCAAGCGGTTCGGCAGGGGGACTACGAGCAGTACTTC. It is translated as CASSQAVRQGDYEQYF. The genes are TRBV4-1 and TRBJ2-7; the match to TRBD1 covers 7 bases. Germline V lookup: CDR1 MGHRA, CDR2 YSYEKL. The length of the CDR3 is 16 residues. J gave up 3 bases and V 1 base, and 9 bases lay outside the gene matches.

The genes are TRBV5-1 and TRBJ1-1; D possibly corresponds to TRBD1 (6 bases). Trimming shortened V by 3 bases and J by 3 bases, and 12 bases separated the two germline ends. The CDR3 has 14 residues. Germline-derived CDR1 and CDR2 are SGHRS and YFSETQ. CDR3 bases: TGCGCCAGCAGCTACAGGGCCGGGGACACTGAAGCTTTCTTT. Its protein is CASSYRAGDTEAFF. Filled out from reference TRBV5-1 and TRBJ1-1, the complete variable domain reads KAGVTQTPRYLIKTRGQQVTLSCSPISGHRSVSWYQQTPGQGLQFLFEYFSETQRNKGNFPGRFSGRQFSNSRSEMNVSTLELGDSALYLCASSYRAGDTEAFFGQGTRLTVV.

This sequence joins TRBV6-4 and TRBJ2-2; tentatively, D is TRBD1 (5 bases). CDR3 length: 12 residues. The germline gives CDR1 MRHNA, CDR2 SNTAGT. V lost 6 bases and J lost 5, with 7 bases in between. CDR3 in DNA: TGTGCCAGCAGGCCAGGGACCGGGGAGCTGTTTTTT. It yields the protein CASRPGTGELFF.

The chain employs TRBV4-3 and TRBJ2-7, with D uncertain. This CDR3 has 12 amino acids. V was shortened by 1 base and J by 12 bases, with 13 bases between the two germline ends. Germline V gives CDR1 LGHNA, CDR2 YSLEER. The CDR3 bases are TGCGCCAGCAGCCAAGGGGCCGACGTCCCGTACTTC. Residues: CASSQGADVPYF.

CDR3: CASRTTPSSYNEQFF. CDR3 bases: TGTGCCAGCAGGACGACACCAAGCTCCTACAATGAGCAGTTCTTC. The gene calls are TRBV28 and TRBJ2-1; D gene ambiguous. This CDR3 contains 15 residues. CDR1 and CDR2 from the germline V gene are MDHEN and SYDVKM. V was shortened by 6 bases and J by 0 bases, with 12 bases between the two germline ends.

CDR3 amino acids: CASALPVSNQPQHF. The DNA of the CDR3 is TGTGCCAGTGCCCTTCCGGTAAGCAATCAGCCCCAGCATTTT. The V gene is TRBV19, the J gene TRBJ1-5; unclear D gene. The CDR3 length is 14 residues. Germline CDR1 is LNHDA and CDR2 is SQIVND (reference sequence). V lost 8 bases to trimming and J lost 1 base, with 12 bases between them.

CDR3 residues: CASSPTAQGSGETQYF. In DNA form, the CDR3 reads TGTGCCAGCAGCCCCACAGCCCAGGGGTCGGGGGAGACCCAGTACTTC. The chain carries TRBV9 and TRBJ2-5; the D gene is possibly TRBD1 (6 bases). V dropped 4 bases and J dropped 5 bases, with 21 bases sitting between them. The V gene's germline CDR1 is SGDLS and CDR2 YYNGEE. CDR3 size: 16 residues.

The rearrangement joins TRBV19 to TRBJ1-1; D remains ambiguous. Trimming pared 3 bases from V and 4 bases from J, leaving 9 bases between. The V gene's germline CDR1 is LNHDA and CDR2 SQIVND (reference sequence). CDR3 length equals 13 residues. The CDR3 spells CASSIDFGTEAFF. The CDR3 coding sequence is TGTGCCAGTAGTATTGATTTCGGCACTGAAGCTTTCTTT.

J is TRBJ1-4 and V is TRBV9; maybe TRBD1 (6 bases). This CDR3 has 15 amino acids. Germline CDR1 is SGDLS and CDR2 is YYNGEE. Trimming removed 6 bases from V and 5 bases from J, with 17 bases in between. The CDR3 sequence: CASTQTGQLNEKLFF. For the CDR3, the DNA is TGTGCCAGCACCCAGACGGGACAACTGAATGAAAAACTGTTTTTT.

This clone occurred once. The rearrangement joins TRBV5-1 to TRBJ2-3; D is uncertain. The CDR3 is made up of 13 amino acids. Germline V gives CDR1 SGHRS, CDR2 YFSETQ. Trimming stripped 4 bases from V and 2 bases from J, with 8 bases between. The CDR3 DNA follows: TGCGCCAGCAGCGCCGGGTTCACAGATACGCAGTATTTT. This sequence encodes CASSAGFTDTQYF.